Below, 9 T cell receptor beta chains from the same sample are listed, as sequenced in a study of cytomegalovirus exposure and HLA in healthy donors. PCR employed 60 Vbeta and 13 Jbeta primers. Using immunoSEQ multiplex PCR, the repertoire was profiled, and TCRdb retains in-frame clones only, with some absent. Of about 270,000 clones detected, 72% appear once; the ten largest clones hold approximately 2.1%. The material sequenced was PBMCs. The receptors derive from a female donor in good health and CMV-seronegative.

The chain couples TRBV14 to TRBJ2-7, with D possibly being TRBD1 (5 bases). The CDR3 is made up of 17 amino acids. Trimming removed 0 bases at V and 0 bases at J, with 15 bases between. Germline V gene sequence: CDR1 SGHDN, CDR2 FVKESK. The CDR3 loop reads CASSQDLGRALSYEQYF. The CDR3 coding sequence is TGTGCCAGCAGCCAAGATCTCGGCAGGGCACTCTCCTACGAGCAGTACTTC.

The DNA for the CDR3 is TGCAGCGTCCTTAGACAGGGCCAACCCTACGAGCAGTACTTC. Protein: CSVLRQGQPYEQYF. J is TRBJ2-7 and V is TRBV29-1, with TRBD1 matching 7 bases. J gave up 2 bases and V 6 bases, and 10 bases lay outside the gene matches. Germline V gives CDR1 SQVTM, CDR2 ANQGSEA. This CDR3 is 14 amino acids long.

CDR3: CASSYQGDEQFF. For the CDR3, the DNA is TGTGCCAGCAGCTACCAGGGGGATGAGCAGTTCTTC. V is TRBV2 and J is TRBJ2-1, with 7 positions matching TRBD1. The ends lost 6 bases at V and 8 bases at J; junction bases unmatched: 4. The CDR3 has 12 residues. CDR1 SNHLY and CDR2 FYNNEI come from the germline V gene.

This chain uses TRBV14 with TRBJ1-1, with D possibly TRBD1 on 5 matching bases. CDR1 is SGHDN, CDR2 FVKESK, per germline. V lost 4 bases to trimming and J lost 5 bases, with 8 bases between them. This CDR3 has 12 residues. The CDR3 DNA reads TGTGCCAGCAGCCCCCAGGGAACTGAAGCTTTCTTT. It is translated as CASSPQGTEAFF.

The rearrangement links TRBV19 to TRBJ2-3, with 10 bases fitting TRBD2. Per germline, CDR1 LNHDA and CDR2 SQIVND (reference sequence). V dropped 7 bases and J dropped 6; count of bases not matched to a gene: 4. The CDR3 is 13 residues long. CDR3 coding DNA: TGTGCCAGTAAGAGACTAGCGGGCGATACGCAGTATTTT. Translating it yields CASKRLAGDTQYF.

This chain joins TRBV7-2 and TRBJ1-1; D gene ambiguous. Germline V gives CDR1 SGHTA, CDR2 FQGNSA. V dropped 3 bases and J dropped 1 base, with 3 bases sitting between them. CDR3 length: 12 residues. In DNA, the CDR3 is TGTGCCAGCAGCTTCAAGAACACTGAAGCTTTCTTT. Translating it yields CASSFKNTEAFF. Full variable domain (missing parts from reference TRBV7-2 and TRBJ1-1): GAGVSQSPSNKVTEKGKDVELRCDPISGHTALYWYRQSLGQGLEFLIYFQGNSAPDKSGLPSDRFSAERTGGSVSTLTIQRTQQEDSAVYLCASSFKNTEAFFGQGTRLTVV.

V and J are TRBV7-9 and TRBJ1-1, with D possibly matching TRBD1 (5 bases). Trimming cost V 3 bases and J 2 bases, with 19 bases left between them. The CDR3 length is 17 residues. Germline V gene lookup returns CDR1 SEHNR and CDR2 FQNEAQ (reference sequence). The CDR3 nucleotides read TGTGCCAGCAGCTTGCCGCTGGTCAGGGTCAAAAACACTGAAGCTTTCTTT. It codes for CASSLPLVRVKNTEAFF.

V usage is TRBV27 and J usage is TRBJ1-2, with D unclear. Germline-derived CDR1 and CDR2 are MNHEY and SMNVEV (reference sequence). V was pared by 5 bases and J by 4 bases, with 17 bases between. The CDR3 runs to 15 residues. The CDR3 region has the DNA TGTGCCAGCAGTACGCCGACGGGCGGAGGCTATGGCTACACCTTC. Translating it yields CASSTPTGGGYGYTF.

The DNA of the CDR3 is TGCGCCAGCAGCTTCACCGGGACAGGGTATGGCTACACCTTC. Translation: CASSFTGTGYGYTF. The chain is built from TRBV5-1 and TRBJ1-2, with 9 bases that match TRBD1. Germline V lookup: CDR1 SGHRS, CDR2 YFSETQ. Trimming cost V 2 bases and J 5 bases; bases outside gene matches: 4. The CDR3 runs to 14 residues.